The source of this T cell receptor (beta chain) is a study of blood T cell repertoires in COVID-19. Study context: T cells, B-cell-depleted T cells, or PBMCs provided the cDNA or gDNA that served as material.

In the authors' methods: Researchers report that nucleated cell counts were estimated from reference gene primer amplification. TCRdb keeps only in-frame clones here, not all; method: immunoSEQ multiplex PCR. V and J calls and clone size are copied from that table; D and trimming were computed from the DNA. The table has roughly 200,000 clones, around 80% seen once. The CDR3 has 15 residues. The V segment lost 1 base and the J segment 4 bases; nucleotides outside the gene matches: 3. The germline CDR1 and CDR2 sequences are SGHRS and YFSETQ. The chain has TRBV5-1 and TRBJ1-3, with TRBD1 identical over 9 bases. Sequenced: peripheral blood. The sequence was obtained from a woman aged 60-75 years with COVID-19, enrolled during active disease. DNA for the CDR3: TGCGCCAGCAGCTTGTCGGACAGGGGAGGAAACACCATATATTTT. It translates to CASSLSDRGGNTIYF.